This T cell receptor (beta chain) comes out of a study of cytomegalovirus exposure and HLA in healthy donors. Overall study context: Among the roughly 400 donors who were genotyped, around 77% fell in the genetic ancestry cluster that is associated with self-reported Caucasian donors.

V shed 7 bases and J 4 bases; nucleotides not matched to a gene: 7. Germline loops: CDR1 SQVTM, CDR2 ANQGSEA. The CDR3 extends over 14 amino acids. It was with 60 Vbeta and 13 Jbeta primers that the PCR ran. Repertoires were generated with immunoSEQ multiplex PCR, while TCRdb's copy carries only in-frame clones and drops some. The data hold more than 95,000 clones, with about three quarters observed a single time. The sample taken for sequencing was PBMCs. The TCR comes from a woman aged 25-40 years in good health and CMV-seronegative. The gene calls are TRBV29-1 and TRBJ2-1, with 10 positions matching TRBD2. The CDR3 bases are TGCAGCGGGGACCTAGCGGGAGTATACAATGAGCAGTTCTTC. Translating gives CSGDLAGVYNEQFF.